This T cell receptor beta chain derives from a study of T cell clones after liver transplantation. Study details: Three of the eight recipients were HCV-positive; the rest had non-autoimmune, non-viral transplant indications. Blood was drawn pre-transplant, before withdrawal, and after full or failed withdrawal.

Trimming shortened V by 0 bases and J by 3 bases, and 10 bases separated the two germline ends. Germline CDR1 reads SGHKS; CDR2 reads YYEKEE (reference sequence). The CDR3 has 15 amino acids. Broader study findings: Post-transplant, graft-donor-reactive CD4 TCRbeta sequences in blood dropped significantly in most of the 8 subjects.

This clone appeared once. Its antigen is as yet unknown. Profiling relied on immunoSEQ multiplex PCR, and the TCRdb table lists in-frame clones only, not all of them. The sample yields roughly 20,000 clones, about 93% seen once. The source material was CD8+ T cells from blood, sampled less than 28 months after liver transplant. The TCR was taken from a human patient who received a liver transplant. Certain T cells may be donor cells from the graft. The chain carries TRBV5-5 and TRBJ2-1, with D hard to call. Here the CDR3 DNA reads TGTGCCAGCAGCTTGGGCGGAACCAACTACAATGAGCAGTTCTTC. Translated, it gives CASSLGGTNYNEQFF.